A few counts support the clone carrying this T cell receptor (beta chain). The antigen is not known. This entry belongs to a study of shared clonotypes between healthy human individuals. The study, taken as a whole, reports: The study drew on few donors, limiting represented genetic and exposure-history diversity. Estimated richness was generally greater in naive than memory subsets. The four-donor shared clonotypes exceeded non-shared clonotypes in generation probability, with non-shared ones scoring lower.

The naive CD8 fraction comprised CD45RO-negative cells positively selected for CCR7 and excluded terminally differentiated effector memory CD45RA+ cells. Authors' data handling: ImmunoSEQ only sent back junction sequences with no quality scores, so filtering was done differently. Libraries were prepared by immunoSEQ multiplex PCR; TCRdb keeps only in-frame clonotypes and omits some of them. V and J calls and clone size are as listed in that table; D and trimming were resolved from the DNA. This sample has 2 million to 2.5 million clones, with just over 90% found just once. This CDR3 is built from 16 residues. Trimming shortened V by 0 bases and J by 0 bases, and 12 bases separated the two germline ends. Germline V lookup: CDR1 SGDLS, CDR2 YYNGEE.

The rearrangement uses TRBV9 and TRBJ1-1; D perhaps matches TRBD1 (5 bases). The sequence was collected from a man between 18 and 35 years old in good health. Some clones in this sample may be carry-over from other donors' samples. Material: naive CD8+ T cells from PBMCs. The CDR3 DNA is TGTGCCAGCAGCGTAGCGGGCGGGGGGGTGAACACTGAAGCTTTCTTT. This translates into CASSVAGGGVNTEAFF.